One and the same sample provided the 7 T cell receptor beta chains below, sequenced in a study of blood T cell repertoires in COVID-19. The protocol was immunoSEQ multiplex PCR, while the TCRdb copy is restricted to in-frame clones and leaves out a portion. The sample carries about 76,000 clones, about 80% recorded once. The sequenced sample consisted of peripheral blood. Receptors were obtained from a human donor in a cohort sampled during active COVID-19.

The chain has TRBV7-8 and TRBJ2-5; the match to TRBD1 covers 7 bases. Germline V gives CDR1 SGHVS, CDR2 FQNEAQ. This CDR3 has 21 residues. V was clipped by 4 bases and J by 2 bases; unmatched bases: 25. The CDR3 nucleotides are TGTGCCAGCAGCTATATACTTCACGGGACAGTTGTACCGTTGTGGCAAGAGACCCAGTACTTC. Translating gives CASSYILHGTVVPLWQETQYF.

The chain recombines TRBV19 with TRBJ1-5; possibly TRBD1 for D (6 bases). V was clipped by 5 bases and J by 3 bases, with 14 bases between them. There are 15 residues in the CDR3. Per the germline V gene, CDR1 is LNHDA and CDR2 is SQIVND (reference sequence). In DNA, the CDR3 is TGTGCCAGTAGTGGTTGGACAGTATACAATCAGCCCCAGCATTTT. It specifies CASSGWTVYNQPQHF.

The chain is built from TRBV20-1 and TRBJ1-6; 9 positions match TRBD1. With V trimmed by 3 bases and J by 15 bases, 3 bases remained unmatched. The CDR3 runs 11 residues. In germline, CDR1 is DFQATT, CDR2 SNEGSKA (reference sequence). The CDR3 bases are TGCAGTGCTAGGATGGGACAGGGCCTCCACTTT. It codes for CSARMGQGLHF.

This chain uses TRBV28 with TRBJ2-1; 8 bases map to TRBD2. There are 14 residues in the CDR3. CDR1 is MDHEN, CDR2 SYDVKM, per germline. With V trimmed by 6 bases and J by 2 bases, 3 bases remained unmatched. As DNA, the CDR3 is TGTGCCAGCAGGGAAGCGGGAGCCTACAATGAGCAGTTCTTC. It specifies CASREAGAYNEQFF.

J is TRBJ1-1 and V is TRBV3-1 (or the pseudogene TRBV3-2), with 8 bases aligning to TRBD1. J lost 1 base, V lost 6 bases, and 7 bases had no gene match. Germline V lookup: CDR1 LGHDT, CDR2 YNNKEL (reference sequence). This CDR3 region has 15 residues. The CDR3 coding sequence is TGTGCCAGCAGGCCAACGACAGGGGAGAACACTGAAGCTTTCTTT. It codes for CASRPTTGENTEAFF.

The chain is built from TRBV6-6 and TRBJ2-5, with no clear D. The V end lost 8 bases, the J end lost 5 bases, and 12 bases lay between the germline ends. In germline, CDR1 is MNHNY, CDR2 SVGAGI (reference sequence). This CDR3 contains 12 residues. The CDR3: CASRVRKETQYF. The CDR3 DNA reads TGTGCCAGCCGAGTGAGGAAGGAGACCCAGTACTTC.

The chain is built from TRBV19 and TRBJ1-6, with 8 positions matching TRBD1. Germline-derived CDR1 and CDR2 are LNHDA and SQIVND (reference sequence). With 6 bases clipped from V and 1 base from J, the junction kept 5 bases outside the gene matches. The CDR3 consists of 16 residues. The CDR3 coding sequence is TGTGCCAGTAGGACGACAGGGGAGTCCTATAATTCACCCCTCCACTTT. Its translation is CASRTTGESYNSPLHF.